These 14 T cell receptor beta chains came from one sample sequenced in a study of blood T cell repertoires in COVID-19 (dated by TCRdb to 2018 to 2021). Libraries came from the immunoSEQ multiplex PCR assay. Drawn from immuneACCESS, this table holds only the in-frame rearrangements with V and J called that TCRdb kept. Clones are partly lost; checked studies trace under half to an unresolved V gene and leave the rest unexplained. Within this sample are 100,000 to 150,000 clones, with about 70% of them counted one time only. The top ten hold 1.9% of the sample. The sequencing input was peripheral blood. The receptors were gathered from a woman aged 70-85 years with acute or convalescent COVID-19.

The CDR3 here is CASKRGNEQFF. The CDR3 DNA sequence: TGTGCCAGCAAGCGGGGTAATGAGCAGTTCTTC. This rearrangement joins TRBV9 to TRBJ2-1; 7 nucleotides line up with TRBD2. Per germline, CDR1 SGDLS and CDR2 YYNGEE. The ends lost 6 bases at V and 7 bases at J; junction bases unmatched: 1. The CDR3 has 11 residues.

This clone has just a few counts. The chain carries TRBV7-2 and TRBJ2-7; the D gene is possibly TRBD1 (6 bases). V was trimmed by 5 bases and J by 7 bases, leaving 21 bases between them. The CDR3 spans 15 residues. The germline CDR1 and CDR2 sequences are SGHTA and FQGNSA. The CDR3 is CASSPRQAAGSEQYF. The CDR3 DNA reads as TGTGCCAGCAGCCCGCGACAGGCCGCCGGGTCGGAGCAGTACTTC.

J is TRBJ1-1 and V is TRBV19; 8 bases map to TRBD1. Germline CDR1 reads LNHDA; CDR2 reads SQIVND (reference sequence). The CDR3 consists of 14 residues. V lost 4 bases and J lost 4; bases outside the gene matches: 5. In DNA form, the CDR3 reads TGTGCCAGTAGTAGACGTACAGGGGGCACTGAAGCTTTCTTT. Residues: CASSRRTGGTEAFF.

This clone appeared a few times. The gene calls are TRBV11-2 and TRBJ2-2; perhaps TRBD2 as D (5 bases). The CDR3 length is 14 residues. Germline CDR1 is SGHAT and CDR2 is FQNNGV. V lost 5 bases and J 6 bases, leaving 13 bases between the germline ends. The CDR3, as DNA: TGTGCCAGCAGCCCCAGATACGGGGCCGGGGAGCTGTTTTTT. Its protein is CASSPRYGAGELFF.

The rearrangement links TRBV15 to TRBJ2-5, with 10 bases that match TRBD2. Germline assignment: CDR1 LNHNV and CDR2 YYDKDF (reference sequence). The CDR3 extends over 17 amino acids. The ends lost 3 bases at V and 3 bases at J; junction bases unmatched: 10. This CDR3 reads CATSRDTGTSAEETQYF. Here the CDR3 DNA reads TGTGCCACCAGCAGGGATACCGGGACTAGCGCCGAAGAGACCCAGTACTTC.

J is TRBJ1-2 and V is TRBV4-1; tentative D call: TRBD1 (5 bases). The CDR3 contains 15 residues. CDR1 and CDR2 from the germline V gene are MGHRA and YSYEKL. With 1 base removed from V and 8 bases from J, the gap between germline ends came to 17 bases. Here the CDR3 DNA reads TGCGCCAGCAGCCAAGGCGCCGGGACTAGTGGCGGCTACACCTTC. It codes for CASSQGAGTSGGYTF.

J is TRBJ1-6 and V is TRBV7-2, with 7 bases aligning to TRBD1. Germline lookup yields CDR1 SGHTA and CDR2 FQGNSA. Trimming removed 2 bases from V and 8 bases from J; junction bases left unmatched: 9. This CDR3 comprises 16 residues. CDR3 DNA: TGTGCCAGCAGCTTATCGACAGGGTCGGGGCATTCACCCCTCCACTTT. Amino acids: CASSLSTGSGHSPLHF.

This clone was found a few times. In DNA form, the CDR3 reads TGCGCCAGCAGTGGAGATCTAGCGGGAGGCCAAGAGACCCAGTACTTC. This encodes CASSGDLAGGQETQYF. The V gene is TRBV10-1, the J gene TRBJ2-5, with TRBD2 matching 11 bases. V was clipped by 4 bases and J by 1 base; unmatched bases: 5. The CDR3 runs 16 residues. Germline assignment: CDR1 WNHNN and CDR2 SYGVQD (reference sequence).

V and J are TRBV24-1 and TRBJ1-1; a possible D gene is TRBD1 (6 bases). The length of the CDR3 is 14 residues. V gave up 3 bases and J gave up 5 bases, with 12 bases separating them. In germline, CDR1 is KGHDR, CDR2 SFDVKD. This chain's CDR3 is CATSDNQGRTEAFF. In nucleotides, the CDR3 is TGTGCCACCAGTGATAACCAGGGGCGAACTGAAGCTTTCTTT.

The chain is built from TRBV6-2 or TRBV6-3 and TRBJ1-1; D gene uncertain. The CDR3 loop spans 13 amino acids. Between the trimmed V and J ends, which lost 2 bases and 6 bases, there was a span of 10 bases. Looked up from germline, CDR1 is MNHEY and CDR2 is SVGEGT. This CDR3 is CASSYKLSAEAFF. The CDR3 DNA sequence: TGTGCCAGCAGTTACAAACTCAGCGCTGAAGCTTTCTTT.

This clone was seen only once. The gene calls are TRBV7-9 and TRBJ2-1; D is possibly TRBD1 (6 bases). CDR1 is SEHNR and CDR2 is FQNEAQ in the germline V gene (reference sequence). V was cut by 5 bases and J by 6 bases, with 20 bases left in between. The CDR3 has 16 residues. In nucleotides, the CDR3 is TGTGCCAGCAGCCTGCGAGGTGGGGGCGCAGGCAATGAGCAGTTCTTC. This translates into CASSLRGGGAGNEQFF.

The rearrangement links TRBV4-3 to TRBJ1-2, with D tentatively TRBD1 (6 bases). The CDR3 is 16 amino acids. Germline V gene data show CDR1 as LGHNA and CDR2 as YSLEER. The V end lost 0 bases, the J end lost 8 bases, and 19 bases lay between the germline ends. CDR3 DNA sequence: TGCGCCAGCAGCCAAGATTGGGGAACAGGGCGCTACGGCTACACCTTC. Protein sequence: CASSQDWGTGRYGYTF.

The V call is TRBV7-9, the J call TRBJ2-3; D is perhaps TRBD2 (7 bases). This CDR3 spans 15 amino acids. Per germline, CDR1 SEHNR and CDR2 FQNEAQ (reference sequence). With 6 bases removed from V and 2 bases from J, the gap between germline ends came to 15 bases. CDR3 DNA sequence: TGTGCCAGCAGTCCCCGAGGGGGGGCCACAGATACGCAGTATTTT. It codes for CASSPRGGATDTQYF.

The chain couples TRBV5-1 to TRBJ2-1, with 11 bases that match TRBD2. Germline values: CDR1 SGHRS, CDR2 YFSETQ. V lost 0 bases to trimming and J lost 8 bases; unmatched junction nucleotides: 4. The CDR3 has 15 residues. This chain's CDR3 is CASSLGGLAADEQFF. CDR3 nucleotide sequence: TGCGCCAGCAGCTTGGGGGGACTAGCGGCCGATGAGCAGTTCTTC.